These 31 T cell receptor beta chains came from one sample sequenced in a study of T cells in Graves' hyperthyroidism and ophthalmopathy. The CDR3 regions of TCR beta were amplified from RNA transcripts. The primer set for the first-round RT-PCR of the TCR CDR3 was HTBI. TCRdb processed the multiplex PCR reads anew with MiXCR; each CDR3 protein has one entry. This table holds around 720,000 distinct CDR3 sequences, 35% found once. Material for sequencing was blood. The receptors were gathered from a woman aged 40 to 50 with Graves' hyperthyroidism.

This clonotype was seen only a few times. CDR3 bases: TGCGCCAGCAAGCGCAGGTTAGACTACGAGCAGTACTTC. Amino acids: CASKRRLDYEQYF. This chain connects TRBV4-3 to TRBJ2-7; D is unclear. This CDR3 is built from 13 residues. With 7 bases removed from V and 3 bases from J, the gap between germline ends came to 13 bases. CDR1 is LGHNA and CDR2 is YSLEER in the germline V gene.

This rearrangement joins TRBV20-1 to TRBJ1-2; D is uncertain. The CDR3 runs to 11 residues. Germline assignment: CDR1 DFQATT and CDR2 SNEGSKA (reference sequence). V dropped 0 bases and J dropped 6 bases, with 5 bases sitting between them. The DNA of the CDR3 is TGCAGTGCTAGAGACGGGAATGGCTACACCTTC. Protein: CSARDGNGYTF.

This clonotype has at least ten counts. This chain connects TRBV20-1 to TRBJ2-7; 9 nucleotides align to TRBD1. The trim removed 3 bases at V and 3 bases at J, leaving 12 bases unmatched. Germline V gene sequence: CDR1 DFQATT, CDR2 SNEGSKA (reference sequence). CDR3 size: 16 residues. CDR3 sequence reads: CSARDQPGQGSYEQYF. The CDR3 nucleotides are TGCAGTGCTAGGGACCAACCGGGACAGGGAAGCTACGAGCAGTACTTC.

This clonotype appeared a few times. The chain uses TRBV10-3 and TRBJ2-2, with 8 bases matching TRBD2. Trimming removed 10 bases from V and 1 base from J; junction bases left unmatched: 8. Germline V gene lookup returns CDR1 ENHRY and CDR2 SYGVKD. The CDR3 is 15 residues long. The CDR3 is CASKLLAGNTGELFF. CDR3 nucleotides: TGTGCCAGCAAGTTGCTAGCGGGGAACACCGGGGAGCTGTTTTTT.

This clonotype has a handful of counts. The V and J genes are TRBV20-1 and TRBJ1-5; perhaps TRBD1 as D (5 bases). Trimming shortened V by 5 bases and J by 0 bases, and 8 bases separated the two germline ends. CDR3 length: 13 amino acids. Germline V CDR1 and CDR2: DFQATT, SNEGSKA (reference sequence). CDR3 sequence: CSAGGNSNQPQHF. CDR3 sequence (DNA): TGCAGTGCTGGGGGGAATAGCAATCAGCCCCAGCATTTT.

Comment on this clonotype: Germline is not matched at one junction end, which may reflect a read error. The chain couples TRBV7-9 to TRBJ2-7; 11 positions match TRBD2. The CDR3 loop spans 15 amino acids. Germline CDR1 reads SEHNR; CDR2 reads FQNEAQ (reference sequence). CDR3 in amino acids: CASSLAGGADYEQYF. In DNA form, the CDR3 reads TGTGCCAGCAGTTTAGCGGGGGGGGCTGACTACGAGCAGTACTTC.

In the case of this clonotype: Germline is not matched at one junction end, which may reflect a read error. The CDR3 DNA reads as TGTGCCAGCAGTACAGGGAGTGGGACTGAAACTTTCTTT. Encoded protein: CASSTGSGTETFF. The chain carries TRBV28 and TRBJ1-1; tentatively, D is TRBD1 (6 bases). The CDR3 extends over 13 amino acids. Germline V gene data show CDR1 as MDHEN and CDR2 as SYDVKM.

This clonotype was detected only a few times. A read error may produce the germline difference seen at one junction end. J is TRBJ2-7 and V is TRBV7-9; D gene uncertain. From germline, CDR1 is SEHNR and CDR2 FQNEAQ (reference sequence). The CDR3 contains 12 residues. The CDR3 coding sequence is TGTGCCAGCAACTTAGATTCCAACGAGCAGTACTTC. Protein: CASNLDSNEQYF. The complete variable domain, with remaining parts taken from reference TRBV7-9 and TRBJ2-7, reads DTGVSQNPRHKITKRGQNVTFRCDPISEHNRLYWYRQTLGQGPEFLTYFQNEAQLEKSRLLSDRFSAERPKGSFSTLEIQRTEQGDSAMYLCASNLDSNEQYFGPGTRLTVT.

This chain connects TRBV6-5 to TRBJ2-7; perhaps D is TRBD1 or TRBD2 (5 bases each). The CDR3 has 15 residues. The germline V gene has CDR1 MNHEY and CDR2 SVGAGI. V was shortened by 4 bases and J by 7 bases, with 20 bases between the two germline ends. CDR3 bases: TGTGCCAGCAGTTGGGGGAAGGCAGGGCCAGGGGAGCAGTACTTC. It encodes CASSWGKAGPGEQYF.

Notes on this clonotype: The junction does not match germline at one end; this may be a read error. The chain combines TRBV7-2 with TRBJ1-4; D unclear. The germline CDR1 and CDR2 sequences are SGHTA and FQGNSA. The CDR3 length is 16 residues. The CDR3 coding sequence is TGTGCCAGCAGCCTTAATTACCGGGCCCCAAATGAAAAACCGTTTTTT. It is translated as CASSLNYRAPNEKPFF.

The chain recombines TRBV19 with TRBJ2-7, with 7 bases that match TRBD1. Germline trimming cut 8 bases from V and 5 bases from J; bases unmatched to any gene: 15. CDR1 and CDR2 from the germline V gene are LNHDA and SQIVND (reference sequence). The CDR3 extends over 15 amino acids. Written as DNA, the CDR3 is TGTGCCAGTCATCCCCGACAGGGAAACCGTGACGAGCAGTACTTC. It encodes CASHPRQGNRDEQYF. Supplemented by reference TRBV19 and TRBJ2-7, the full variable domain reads DGGITQSPKYLFRKEGQNVTLSCEQNLNHDAMYWYRQDPGQGLRLIYYSQIVNDFQKGDIAEGYSVSREKKESFPLTVTSAQKNPTAFYLCASHPRQGNRDEQYFGPGTRLTVT.

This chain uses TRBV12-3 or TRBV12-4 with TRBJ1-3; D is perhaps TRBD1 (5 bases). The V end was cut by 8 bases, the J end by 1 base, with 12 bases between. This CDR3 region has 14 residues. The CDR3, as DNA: TGTGCCAGCGGTCGTAGGGGATCTGGAAACACCATATATTTT. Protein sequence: CASGRRGSGNTIYF.

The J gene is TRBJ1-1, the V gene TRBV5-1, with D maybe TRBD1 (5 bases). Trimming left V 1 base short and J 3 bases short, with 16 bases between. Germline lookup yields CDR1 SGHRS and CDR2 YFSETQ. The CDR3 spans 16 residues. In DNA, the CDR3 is TGCGCCAGCAGCTTGAAACCCCAGGGAGGAGACACTGAAGCTTTCTTT. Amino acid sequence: CASSLKPQGGDTEAFF.

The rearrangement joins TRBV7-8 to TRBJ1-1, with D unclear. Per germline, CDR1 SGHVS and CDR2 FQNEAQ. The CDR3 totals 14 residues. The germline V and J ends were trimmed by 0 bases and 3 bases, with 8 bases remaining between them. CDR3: CASSLAILYTEAFF. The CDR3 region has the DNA TGTGCCAGCAGCTTAGCGATCCTTTACACTGAAGCTTTCTTT.

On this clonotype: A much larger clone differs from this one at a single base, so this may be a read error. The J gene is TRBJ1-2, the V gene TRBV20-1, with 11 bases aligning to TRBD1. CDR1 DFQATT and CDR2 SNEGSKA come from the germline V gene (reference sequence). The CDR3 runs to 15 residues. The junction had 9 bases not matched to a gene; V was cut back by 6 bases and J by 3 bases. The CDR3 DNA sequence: TGCAGTGCCTCGGAAGTGGGACAGGGGGACTATGGCTACACCTTC. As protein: CSASEVGQGDYGYTF.

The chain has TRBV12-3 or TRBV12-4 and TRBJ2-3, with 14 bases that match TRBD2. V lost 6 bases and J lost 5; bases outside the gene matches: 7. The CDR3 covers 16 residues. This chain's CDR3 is CASRTTSGGAGDTQYF. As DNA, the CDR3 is TGTGCCAGCAGAACGACTAGCGGGGGGGCCGGAGATACGCAGTATTTT.

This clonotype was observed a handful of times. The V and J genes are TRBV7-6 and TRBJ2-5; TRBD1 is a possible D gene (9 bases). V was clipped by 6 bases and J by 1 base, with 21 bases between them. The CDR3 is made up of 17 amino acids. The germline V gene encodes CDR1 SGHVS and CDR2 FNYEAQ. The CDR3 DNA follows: TGTGCCAGCAGAGACCGGGGGGGGACAGGGACCCAAGAGACCCAGTACTTC. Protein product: CASRDRGGTGTQETQYF.

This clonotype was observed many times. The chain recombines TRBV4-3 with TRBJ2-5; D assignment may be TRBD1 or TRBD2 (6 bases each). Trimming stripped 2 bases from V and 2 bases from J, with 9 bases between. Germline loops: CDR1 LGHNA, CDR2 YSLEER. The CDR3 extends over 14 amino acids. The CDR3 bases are TGCGCCAGCAGCCAAAGGAGGGGGCAAGAGACCCAGTACTTC. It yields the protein CASSQRRGQETQYF.

This chain's CDR3 is CASSPPPRNTIYF. The CDR3 bases are TGTGCCAGCAGTCCCCCCCCGCGGAACACCATATATTTT. This chain joins TRBV12-3 or TRBV12-4 and TRBJ1-3, with unresolved D. V was pared by 5 bases and J by 7 bases, with 12 bases between. The CDR3 extends over 13 amino acids.

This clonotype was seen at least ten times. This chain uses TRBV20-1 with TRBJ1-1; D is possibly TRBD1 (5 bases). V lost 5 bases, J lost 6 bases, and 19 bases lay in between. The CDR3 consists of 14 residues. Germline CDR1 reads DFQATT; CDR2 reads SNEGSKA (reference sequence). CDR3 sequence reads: CSAGGRSSGPEAFF. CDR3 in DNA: TGCAGTGCTGGGGGACGGTCCTCGGGTCCTGAAGCTTTCTTT.

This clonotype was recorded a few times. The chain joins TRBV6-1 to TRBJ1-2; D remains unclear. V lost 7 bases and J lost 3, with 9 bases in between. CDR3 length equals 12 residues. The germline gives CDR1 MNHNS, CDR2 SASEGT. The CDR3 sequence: CASTQDYYGYTF. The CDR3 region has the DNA TGTGCCAGCACTCAGGATTACTATGGCTACACCTTC.

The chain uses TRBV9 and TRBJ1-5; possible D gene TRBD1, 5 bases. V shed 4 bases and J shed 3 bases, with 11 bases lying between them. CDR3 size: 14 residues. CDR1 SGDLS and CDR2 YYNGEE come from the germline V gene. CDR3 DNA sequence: TGTGCCAGCAGCTCAGGGACGGACAATCAGCCCCAGCATTTT. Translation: CASSSGTDNQPQHF.

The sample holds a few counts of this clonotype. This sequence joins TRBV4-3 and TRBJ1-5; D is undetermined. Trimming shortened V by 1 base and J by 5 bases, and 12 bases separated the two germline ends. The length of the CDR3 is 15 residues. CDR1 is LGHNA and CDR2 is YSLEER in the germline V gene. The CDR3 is CASSQVMATDQPQHF. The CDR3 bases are TGCGCCAGCAGCCAAGTAATGGCGACCGATCAGCCCCAGCATTTT.

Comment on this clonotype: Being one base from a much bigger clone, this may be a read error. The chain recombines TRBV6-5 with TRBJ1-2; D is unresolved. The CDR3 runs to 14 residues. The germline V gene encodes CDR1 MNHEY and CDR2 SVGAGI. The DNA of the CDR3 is TGTGACAGCAGTTACTCGTCTGATTGGGGTGGCTACACCTTC. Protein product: CDSSYSSDWGGYTF.

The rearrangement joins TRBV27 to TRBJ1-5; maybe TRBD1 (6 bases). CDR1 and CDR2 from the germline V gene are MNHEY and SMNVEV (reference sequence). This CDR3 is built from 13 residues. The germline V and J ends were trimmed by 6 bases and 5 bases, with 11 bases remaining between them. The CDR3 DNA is TGTGCCAGCAGCGGGACATGGGATCAGCCCCAGCATTTT. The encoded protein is CASSGTWDQPQHF.

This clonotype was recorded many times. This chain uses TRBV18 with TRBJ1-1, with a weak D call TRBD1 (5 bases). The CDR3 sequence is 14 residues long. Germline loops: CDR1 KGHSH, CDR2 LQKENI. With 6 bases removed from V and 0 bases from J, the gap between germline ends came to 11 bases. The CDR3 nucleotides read TGTGCCAGCTCCCCCCCAGGGATGAACACTGAAGCTTTCTTT. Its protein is CASSPPGMNTEAFF.

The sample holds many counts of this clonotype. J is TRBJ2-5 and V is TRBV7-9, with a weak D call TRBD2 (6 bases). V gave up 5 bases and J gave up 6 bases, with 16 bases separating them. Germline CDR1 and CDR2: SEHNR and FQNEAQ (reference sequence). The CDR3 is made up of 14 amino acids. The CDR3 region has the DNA TGTGCCAGCAGCCCCGCGGAGGGGAAACAGACCCAGTACTTC. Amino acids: CASSPAEGKQTQYF.

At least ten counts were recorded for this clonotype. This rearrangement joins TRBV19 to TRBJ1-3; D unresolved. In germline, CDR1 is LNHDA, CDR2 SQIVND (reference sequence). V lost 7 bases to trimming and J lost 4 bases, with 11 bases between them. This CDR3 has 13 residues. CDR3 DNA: TGTGCCAGTAAGACCGGGTCGGGAAACACCATATATTTT. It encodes CASKTGSGNTIYF.

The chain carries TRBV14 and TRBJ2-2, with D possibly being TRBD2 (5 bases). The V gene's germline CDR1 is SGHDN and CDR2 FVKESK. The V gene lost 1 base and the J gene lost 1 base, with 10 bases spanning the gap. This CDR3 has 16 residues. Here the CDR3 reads CASSQGPGMNTGELFF. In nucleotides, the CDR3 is TGTGCCAGCAGCCAAGGCCCGGGGATGAACACCGGGGAGCTGTTTTTT.

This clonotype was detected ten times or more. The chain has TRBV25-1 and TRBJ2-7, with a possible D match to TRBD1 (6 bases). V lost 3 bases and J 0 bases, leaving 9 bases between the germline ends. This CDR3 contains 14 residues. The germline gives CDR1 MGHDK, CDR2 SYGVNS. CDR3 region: CASSEGADSYEQYF. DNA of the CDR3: TGTGCCAGCAGTGAGGGGGCAGACTCCTACGAGCAGTACTTC.

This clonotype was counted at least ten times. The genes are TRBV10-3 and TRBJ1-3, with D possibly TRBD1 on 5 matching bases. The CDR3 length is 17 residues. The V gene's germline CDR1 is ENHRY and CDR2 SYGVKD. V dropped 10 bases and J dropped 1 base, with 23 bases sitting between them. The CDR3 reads CATRRGGRLTSGNTIYF. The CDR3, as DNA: TGTGCCACCCGACGCGGGGGACGCCTAACTTCTGGAAACACCATATATTTT.